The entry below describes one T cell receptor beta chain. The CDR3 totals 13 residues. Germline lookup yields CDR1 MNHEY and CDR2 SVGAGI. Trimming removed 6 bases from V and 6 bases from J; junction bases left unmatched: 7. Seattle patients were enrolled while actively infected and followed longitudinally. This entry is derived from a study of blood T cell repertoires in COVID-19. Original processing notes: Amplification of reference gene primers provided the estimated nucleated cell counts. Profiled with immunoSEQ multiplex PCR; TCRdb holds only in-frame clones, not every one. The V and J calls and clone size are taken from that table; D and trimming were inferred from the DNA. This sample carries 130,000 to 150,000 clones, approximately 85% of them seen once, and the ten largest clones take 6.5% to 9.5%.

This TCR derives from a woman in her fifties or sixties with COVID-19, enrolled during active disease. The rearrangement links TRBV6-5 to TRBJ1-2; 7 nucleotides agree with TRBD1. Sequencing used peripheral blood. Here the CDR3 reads CASRGTDTNGYTF. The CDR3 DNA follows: TGTGCCAGCAGAGGGACAGATACAAATGGCTACACCTTC.